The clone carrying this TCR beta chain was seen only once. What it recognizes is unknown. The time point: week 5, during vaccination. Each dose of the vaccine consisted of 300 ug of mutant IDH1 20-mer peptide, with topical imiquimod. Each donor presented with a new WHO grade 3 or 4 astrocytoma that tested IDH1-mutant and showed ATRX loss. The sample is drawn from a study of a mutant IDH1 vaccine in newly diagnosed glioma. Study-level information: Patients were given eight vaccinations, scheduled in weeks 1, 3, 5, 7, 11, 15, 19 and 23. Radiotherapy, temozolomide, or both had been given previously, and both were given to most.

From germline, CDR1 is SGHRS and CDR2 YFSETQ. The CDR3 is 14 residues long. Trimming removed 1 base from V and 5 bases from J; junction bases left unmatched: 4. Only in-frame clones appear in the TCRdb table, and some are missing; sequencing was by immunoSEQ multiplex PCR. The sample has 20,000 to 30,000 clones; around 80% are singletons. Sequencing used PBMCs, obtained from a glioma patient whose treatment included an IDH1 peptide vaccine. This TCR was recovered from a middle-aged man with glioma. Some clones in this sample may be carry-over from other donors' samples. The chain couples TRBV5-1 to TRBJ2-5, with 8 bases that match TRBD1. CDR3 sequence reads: CASSLQGARETQYF. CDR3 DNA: TGCGCCAGCAGCTTGCAGGGGGCCCGGGAGACCCAGTACTTC.